A single sample gave rise to the 18 T cell receptor beta chains below, sequenced in a study of blood T cell repertoires in COVID-19. Here immunoSEQ multiplex PCR was the method, and the copy in TCRdb shows in-frame clones only, minus some. The sample yields around 200,000 clones, around 80% seen once. The sequenced sample was peripheral blood. The source of these receptors is a woman in her 70s with acute or convalescent COVID-19.

The chain combines TRBV5-4 with TRBJ1-1, with a possible D match to TRBD1 (6 bases). Trimming took 2 bases from V and 4 from J, leaving 12 bases between them. From germline, CDR1 is SGHNT and CDR2 YYREEE (reference sequence). This CDR3 region has 14 residues. The CDR3 loop is CASSFRGASTEAFF. CDR3 bases: TGTGCCAGCAGCTTCAGGGGCGCCAGCACTGAAGCTTTCTTT.

This chain uses TRBV4-2 with TRBJ1-4, with TRBD1 matching 7 bases. With 8 bases clipped from V and 4 bases from J, the junction kept 10 bases outside the gene matches. The CDR3 contains 15 residues. CDR1 and CDR2 from the germline V gene are LGHNA and YNFKEQ. The CDR3 loop reads CASDTGTDNNEKLFF. CDR3 sequence (DNA): TGTGCCAGCGATACCGGGACAGACAATAATGAAAAACTGTTTTTT.

The chain couples TRBV2 to TRBJ2-2; 11 bases align to TRBD2. This CDR3 region has 15 residues. Germline trimming cut 4 bases from V and 7 bases from J; bases unmatched to any gene: 5. CDR1 is SNHLY and CDR2 is FYNNEI in the germline V gene. CDR3 loop: CASSGLAGGIGELFF. The DNA of the CDR3 is TGTGCCAGCAGTGGTCTAGCGGGAGGTATCGGGGAGCTGTTTTTT.

The gene calls are TRBV19 and TRBJ1-5; 10 bases agree with TRBD1. Per the germline V gene, CDR1 is LNHDA and CDR2 is SQIVND (reference sequence). J lost 7 bases, V lost 7 bases, and 4 bases had no gene match. The CDR3 spans 13 residues. Written as DNA, the CDR3 is TGTGCCAGTACTGCGGACAGGGGGCAGCCCCAGCATTTT. Residues: CASTADRGQPQHF.

This chain uses TRBV5-5 with TRBJ1-2; D is unresolved. The CDR3 loop spans 15 amino acids. Between the trimmed V and J ends, which lost 0 bases and 3 bases, there was a span of 12 bases. Germline CDR1 is SGHKS and CDR2 is YYEKEE (reference sequence). This CDR3 is CASSLAAGFDYGYTF. CDR3 DNA: TGTGCCAGCAGCTTGGCCGCGGGTTTCGACTATGGCTACACCTTC.

Remarks on this clone: Other DNA sequences within the sample encode an identical CDR3. The chain is built from TRBV5-1 and TRBJ2-1; the match to TRBD2 covers 11 bases. V was pared by 4 bases and J by 0 bases, with 3 bases of the junction left unmatched. The CDR3 extends over 16 amino acids. The germline V gene encodes CDR1 SGHRS and CDR2 YFSETQ. CDR3 in DNA: TGCGCCAGCAGCGCCACTAGCGGGAGCTCCTACAATGAGCAGTTCTTC. It translates to CASSATSGSSYNEQFF.

CDR3 DNA sequence: TGTGCCAGTAGTATGGGGACAGGGAATGTCGAGACCCAGTACTTC. Translation: CASSMGTGNVETQYF. The chain combines TRBV19 with TRBJ2-5; 9 bases are shared with TRBD1. Germline V gene data show CDR1 as LNHDA and CDR2 as SQIVND (reference sequence). The CDR3 runs to 15 residues. Trimming took 3 bases from V and 5 from J; bases not matched to a gene: 7.

The chain carries TRBV28 and TRBJ2-5; TRBD2 might be the D (6 bases). Per the germline V gene, CDR1 is MDHEN and CDR2 is SYDVKM. CDR3 length equals 16 residues. The V gene lost 7 bases and the J gene lost 1 base, with 19 bases spanning the gap. The CDR3 is CASKSPAEGSQETQYF. The CDR3 DNA is TGTGCCAGCAAGTCCCCAGCGGAGGGGTCCCAAGAGACCCAGTACTTC.

The chain couples TRBV28 to TRBJ2-7, with TRBD1 matching 10 bases. From germline, CDR1 is MDHEN and CDR2 SYDVKM. The CDR3 has 17 amino acids. V lost 6 bases and J lost 4; bases outside the gene matches: 15. The CDR3: CASSPGFGGTGDYEQYF. The DNA for the CDR3 is TGTGCCAGCAGCCCAGGGTTTGGAGGGACAGGGGATTACGAGCAGTACTTC.

The V gene is TRBV23-1, the J gene TRBJ2-2; D ambiguous. TRBV23-1 is assigned to the ORF class and has an uncertain function. There are 16 residues in the CDR3. The V and J ends lost 0 bases and 3 bases respectively, with 11 bases between them. The CDR3 is CASSQSGSWDTGELFF. CDR3 DNA sequence: TGCGCCAGCAGTCAATCGGGCAGTTGGGACACCGGGGAGCTGTTTTTT.

The chain links TRBV5-8 to TRBJ2-7, with TRBD1 matching 7 bases. Germline values: CDR1 SGHTS, CDR2 YDEGEE. V lost 6 bases to trimming and J lost 4 bases; unmatched junction nucleotides: 7. The CDR3 covers 13 residues. CDR3: CASNWDRTYEQYF. CDR3 bases: TGTGCCAGCAACTGGGACAGAACTTACGAGCAGTACTTC.

This chain links TRBV6-6 with TRBJ2-2; TRBD2 aligns across 7 bases. CDR1 MNHNY and CDR2 SVGAGI come from the germline V gene (reference sequence). The CDR3 extends over 14 amino acids. With 6 bases clipped from V and 5 bases from J, the junction kept 6 bases outside the gene matches. The CDR3 here is CASRWEGSTGELFF. The CDR3 nucleotides read TGTGCCAGCAGATGGGAGGGGAGTACCGGGGAGCTGTTTTTT.

V and J are TRBV6-1 and TRBJ1-4; D might be TRBD1 (6 bases). CDR1 MNHNS and CDR2 SASEGT come from the germline V gene. Trimming shortened V by 3 bases and J by 7 bases, and 12 bases separated the two germline ends. The CDR3 length is 14 residues. The DNA of the CDR3 is TGTGCCAGCAGTGACCAGGGGATGGGTGAAAAACTGTTTTTT. Protein sequence: CASSDQGMGEKLFF.

The gene calls are TRBV11-2 and TRBJ2-3; D not certain. The CDR3 consists of 13 residues. Looked up from germline, CDR1 is SGHAT and CDR2 is FQNNGV. V lost 0 bases to trimming and J lost 4 bases, with 5 bases between them. The CDR3 DNA follows: TGTGCCAGCAGCTTAGATAGCCCAGATACGCAGTATTTT. It encodes CASSLDSPDTQYF.

The V gene is TRBV15, the J gene TRBJ2-7; TRBD2 matches 14 bases. Per the germline V gene, CDR1 is LNHNV and CDR2 is YYDKDF (reference sequence). Trimming took 4 bases from V and 4 from J; bases not matched to a gene: 6. The CDR3 has 16 residues. The CDR3, as DNA: TGTGCCACCAGCACTCGTCGGACTAGCGGGAGGTACGAGCAGTACTTC. It translates to CATSTRRTSGRYEQYF.

The chain joins TRBV30 to TRBJ1-1; 9 bases fit TRBD1. The CDR3 loop spans 14 amino acids. The junction had 6 bases not matched to a gene; V was cut back by 2 bases and J by 5 bases. Per germline, CDR1 GTSNPN and CDR2 SVGIG (reference sequence). The CDR3 DNA sequence: TGTGCCTGGAGTCTAACAGGGGGCCGAACTGAAGCTTTCTTT. Amino acids: CAWSLTGGRTEAFF.

The rearrangement uses TRBV4-1 and TRBJ1-1, with D perhaps TRBD1 (5 bases). V was clipped by 8 bases and J by 6 bases, with 22 bases between them. CDR1 and CDR2 from the germline V gene are MGHRA and YSYEKL. The CDR3 runs to 15 residues. In DNA form, the CDR3 reads TGCGCCAGCTTTCCGGGGGTGGCGGGCGCCTCTGAAGCTTTCTTT. Protein sequence: CASFPGVAGASEAFF.

This clone was detected a few times. One junction end disagrees with the germline gene, perhaps due to a read error. The chain carries TRBV5-1 and TRBJ2-1; 14 bases are a match to TRBD2. The CDR3 sequence is 15 residues long. CDR1 and CDR2 (germline): SGHRS, YFSETQ. The CDR3 loop reads CASRIGTSGSLERFF. In DNA form, the CDR3 reads TGCGCCAGCAGGATAGGGACTAGCGGGAGCCTGGAGCGGTTCTTC.